The 21 T cell receptor beta chains listed next were all sequenced from one sample in a study of cytomegalovirus exposure and HLA in healthy donors. Primers: 60 Vbeta forward and 13 Jbeta reverse. Sequenced by immunoSEQ multiplex PCR; TCRdb stores in-frame clones only, minus some. This table holds around 36,000 clones. The sample was PBMCs. These receptor sequences come from a woman aged 30 to 39 in good health and CMV-seropositive.

The V call is TRBV19, the J call TRBJ2-1; 7 nucleotides match TRBD1. Trimming took 7 bases from V and 10 from J; bases not matched to a gene: 7. The germline V gene has CDR1 LNHDA and CDR2 SQIVND (reference sequence). The CDR3 spans 12 residues. CDR3 nucleotide sequence: TGTGCCAGTATACAGGGGAGTGACGAGCAGTTCTTC. Translation: CASIQGSDEQFF.

Worth noting for this clone: The same CDR3 is also encoded by other DNA sequences in this sample. The chain recombines TRBV5-1 with TRBJ2-7, with D possibly TRBD2 on 6 matching bases. V lost 2 bases and J lost 0, with 9 bases in between. Looked up from germline, CDR1 is SGHRS and CDR2 is YFSETQ. This CDR3 spans 14 amino acids. Here the CDR3 DNA reads TGCGCCAGCAGCTTTGACGGGAGCTCCTACGAGCAGTACTTC. Protein product: CASSFDGSSYEQYF.

This chain connects TRBV5-1 to TRBJ1-1; D is perhaps TRBD1 (6 bases). This CDR3 spans 14 amino acids. V lost 2 bases to trimming and J lost 2 bases, with 10 bases between them. From germline, CDR1 is SGHRS and CDR2 YFSETQ. CDR3 sequence (DNA): TGCGCCAGCAGCTTAGGGGGGGGTAACACTGAAGCTTTCTTT. Translated, it gives CASSLGGGNTEAFF.

The chain has TRBV9 and TRBJ1-2; 9 bases map to TRBD1. CDR3 length equals 14 residues. Germline lookup yields CDR1 SGDLS and CDR2 YYNGEE. J gave up 4 bases and V 4 bases, and 5 bases lay outside the gene matches. CDR3 region: CASSPGTGPYGYTF. Written as DNA, the CDR3 is TGTGCCAGCAGCCCCGGGACAGGGCCCTATGGCTACACCTTC.

The chain carries TRBV2 and TRBJ2-1, with 12 bases fitting TRBD2. In germline, CDR1 is SNHLY, CDR2 FYNNEI. The CDR3 is 15 amino acids. J lost 2 bases, V lost 6 bases, and 2 bases had no gene match. The CDR3 region is CASSLAGGTYNEQFF. CDR3 DNA sequence: TGTGCCAGCAGCCTAGCGGGGGGGACCTACAATGAGCAGTTCTTC.

The genes are TRBV4-1 and TRBJ1-2, with 7 bases identical to TRBD1. Trimming at V came to 0 bases and at J to 3 bases, leaving 4 bases not matched to a gene. The CDR3 has 15 residues. Germline CDR1 MGHRA, CDR2 YSYEKL. The CDR3 DNA is TGCGCCAGCAGCCAAGATCAGGGGGGATACTATGGCTACACCTTC. Its protein is CASSQDQGGYYGYTF.

The chain couples TRBV19 to TRBJ1-6; D is uncertain. Between the trimmed V and J ends, which lost 6 bases and 6 bases, there was a span of 15 bases. The CDR3 is made up of 15 amino acids. Germline CDR1 and CDR2: LNHDA and SQIVND (reference sequence). DNA of the CDR3: TGTGCCAGTAGAAGAAGCTCAGGTGGTAATTCACCCCTCCACTTT. It encodes CASRRSSGGNSPLHF.

The chain recombines TRBV7-9 with TRBJ1-1; D is ambiguous. This CDR3 contains 14 residues. The germline V gene encodes CDR1 SEHNR and CDR2 FQNEAQ (reference sequence). V lost 1 base and J 7 bases, leaving 13 bases between the germline ends. CDR3 amino acids: CASSLVPGTDEAFF. In nucleotides, the CDR3 is TGTGCCAGCAGCTTAGTGCCGGGAACAGATGAAGCTTTCTTT.

This chain uses TRBV11-2 with TRBJ2-5; 8 bases agree with TRBD2. Germline-derived CDR1 and CDR2 are SGHAT and FQNNGV. The CDR3 contains 17 residues. V lost 0 bases, J lost 1 base, and 7 bases stayed unmatched. The CDR3 bases are TGTGCCAGCAGCTTAGATCGTAAGCGGGGGTCCCAAGAGACCCAGTACTTC. Encoded protein: CASSLDRKRGSQETQYF.

This chain's CDR3 is CATSSVLAGEETQYF. CDR3 DNA sequence: TGTGCCACCAGCAGTGTATTAGCGGGGGAAGAGACCCAGTACTTC. This chain links TRBV15 with TRBJ2-5; 9 bases match TRBD2. CDR1 LNHNV and CDR2 YYDKDF come from the germline V gene (reference sequence). Trimming removed 3 bases from V and 3 bases from J; junction bases left unmatched: 5. This CDR3 region has 15 residues.

The chain carries TRBV7-9 and TRBJ2-1; 9 nucleotides agree with TRBD2. Germline lookup yields CDR1 SEHNR and CDR2 FQNEAQ (reference sequence). The CDR3 covers 13 residues. The junction had 10 bases not matched to a gene; V was cut back by 5 bases and J by 14 bases. CDR3 sequence: CASSQGLAEGEFF. DNA of the CDR3: TGTGCCAGCAGCCAGGGACTAGCCGAAGGAGAGTTCTTC.

The J gene is TRBJ2-1, the V gene TRBV25-1; D gene unclear. Trimming stripped 3 bases from V and 0 bases from J, with 9 bases between. There are 15 residues in the CDR3. Germline V gene lookup returns CDR1 MGHDK and CDR2 SYGVNS. In DNA, the CDR3 is TGTGCCAGCAGTGAGCGACTGAGCTCCTACAATGAGCAGTTCTTC. Protein sequence: CASSERLSSYNEQFF.

The chain is built from TRBV7-8 and TRBJ1-5, with TRBD1 as a possible D gene (6 bases). This CDR3 is 15 amino acids long. CDR1 is SGHVS and CDR2 is FQNEAQ in the germline V gene. V lost 8 bases, J lost 4 bases, and 18 bases lay in between. CDR3 region: CASPRGLRRNQPQHF. CDR3 nucleotide sequence: TGTGCCAGCCCGAGGGGGTTGAGAAGGAATCAGCCCCAGCATTTT.

CDR3 sequence reads: CASSAESPTSYGYTF. The CDR3 nucleotides read TGCGCCAGCAGCGCCGAGAGCCCGACATCATATGGCTACACCTTC. This chain connects TRBV5-1 to TRBJ1-2; D call uncertain. Germline loops: CDR1 SGHRS, CDR2 YFSETQ. Deletions cut 4 bases from V and 5 bases from J, with 18 bases between. This CDR3 comprises 15 residues.

The gene calls are TRBV7-9 and TRBJ2-1, with TRBD1 matching over 7 bases. Trimming removed 4 bases from V and 4 bases from J; junction bases left unmatched: 7. This CDR3 comprises 15 residues. Per the germline V gene, CDR1 is SEHNR and CDR2 is FQNEAQ (reference sequence). The CDR3 sequence is CASSSRGGRYNEQFF. The CDR3 DNA reads as TGTGCCAGCAGCTCGCGAGGGGGCCGGTACAATGAGCAGTTCTTC.

This chain links TRBV5-4 with TRBJ2-2; 8 bases are shared with TRBD2. This CDR3 has 15 amino acids. V gave up 10 bases and J gave up 5 bases; unmatched junction bases: 13. Germline assignment: CDR1 SGHNT and CDR2 YYREEE (reference sequence). This CDR3 is CALASGGAGTGELFF. In DNA form, the CDR3 reads TGTGCCTTGGCTTCCGGGGGGGCTGGGACCGGGGAGCTGTTTTTT.

This chain links TRBV5-1 with TRBJ2-1; TRBD1 aligns across 7 bases. Germline assignment: CDR1 SGHRS and CDR2 YFSETQ. Losses at the gene ends were 0 bases for V and 0 bases for J; bases not matched to a gene: 6. The CDR3 runs 17 residues. Here the CDR3 DNA reads TGCGCCAGCAGCTTGGGATCAGGGGGTCGCTCCTACAATGAGCAGTTCTTC. This codes for CASSLGSGGRSYNEQFF.

V gene TRBV5-1 combines with J gene TRBJ1-3; unclear D gene. CDR3 length: 15 amino acids. V was shortened by 0 bases and J by 1 base, with 8 bases between the two germline ends. CDR1 is SGHRS and CDR2 is YFSETQ in the germline V gene. Here the CDR3 reads CASSLGEASGNTIYF. The CDR3 bases are TGCGCCAGCAGCTTGGGAGAGGCTTCTGGAAACACCATATATTTT.

Here the CDR3 reads CASSSAGSSYNEQFF. DNA for the CDR3: TGTGCCAGCAGCTCAGCGGGGAGCTCCTACAATGAGCAGTTCTTC. The chain has TRBV7-9 and TRBJ2-1; 7 nucleotides match TRBD2. There are 15 residues in the CDR3. Germline trimming cut 4 bases from V and 0 bases from J; bases unmatched to any gene: 3. The germline V gene has CDR1 SEHNR and CDR2 FQNEAQ (reference sequence).

The chain joins TRBV10-1 to TRBJ2-3; 7 bases match TRBD2. The CDR3 extends over 17 amino acids. Germline V gene data show CDR1 as WNHNN and CDR2 as SYGVQD (reference sequence). After removal of 0 bases from V and 5 bases from J, the junction contained 11 bases not matched to a gene. CDR3 residues: CASSESRLLGRGDTQYF. CDR3 sequence (DNA): TGCGCCAGCAGTGAGTCGAGGCTCCTAGGGAGGGGAGATACGCAGTATTTT.

The V gene is TRBV18, the J gene TRBJ2-2, with TRBD1 matching over 11 bases. With V trimmed by 2 bases and J by 4 bases, 6 bases remained unmatched. CDR3 length: 17 residues. The germline V gene has CDR1 KGHSH and CDR2 LQKENI. Written as DNA, the CDR3 is TGTGCCAGCTCACCAGTTCCGGGACAGGGGGTCACCGGGGAGCTGTTTTTT. Its protein product is CASSPVPGQGVTGELFF.